The T cell receptor (beta chain) under discussion was sequenced for a study of cytomegalovirus exposure and HLA in healthy donors (dated by TCRdb to about 2017). About the investigation overall: According to a later analysis, one platform produced both the 110 or so validation repertoires and the 620 or so repertoires of the first cohort. The study was designed to test whether signatures of past pathogen exposure could be identified by cataloging public T cell receptors. Along with the roughly 610-subject first cohort, a separate validation cohort of over 90 different subjects was used. To predict cytomegalovirus infection status, the study combined high-throughput TCR immunosequencing, statistical association of individual TCRs with disease status, and machine learning.

Separate from the roughly 650-subject first cohort, the validation cohort of about 130 subjects was the group to which the donors belonged. The CDR3 runs 15 residues from the cysteine to the phenylalanine. Only CDR3 DNA remains: 45 bases, in frame from the first base. V is pruned by 3 bases and J by 0 bases, leaving 3 bases of the junction without a gene match. Sequences KGHSH (CDR1) and LQKENI (CDR2) are obtained from the germline V gene. The research as a whole found: In the study, some 180 TCR beta chains were listed as associated with cytomegalovirus. The authors suggested that the approach could potentially be extended to other disease states and immunological phenotypes. In a later analysis, TCRs clustered in the first cohort were found to also tend to co-occur in the roughly 130 validation repertoires, with over 90% of cluster scores above 0. The validation cohort had no HLA typing available for a later analysis, so co-occurrence within that cohort was assessed over all 120 or so repertoires. In vitro tests confirmed that a few of the cytomegalovirus-associated TCR beta chains recognize cytomegalovirus antigens. Cytomegalovirus status was reported to be diagnosed by the classifier with high specificity and sensitivity in both the original and validation cohorts. While some public TCRs were present in many individuals, most TCR sequences turned up only very rarely across donors.

A word on this clone: The antigen it recognizes is unknown. Base qualities are missing; no much larger clone stands one base away.

The library was prepared using the immunoSEQ multiplex PCR assay. Processing in the source paper ran as follows. A statistical classification framework was built to diagnose cytomegalovirus status from the catalog of TCR beta chain sequences. TCRdb stores this immuneACCESS table with in-frame sequences only. Part of the clones is absent; in the studies checked, under half of the shortfall reflects unresolved V genes, and no reason is known for the rest. V, J and clone size derive from that table, while D and trimming were established from the DNA sequence. Here the sample has approximately 280,000 clones; around nine tenths occur a single time. The ten largest make up roughly 1% of the sample.

The sequence joins TRBV18 to TRBJ2-3; 7 central bases correspond to TRBD2. This TCR was recovered from a woman aged 18-29 years in good health and CMV-seronegative. The sequenced sample was PBMCs. CDR3 protein: CASSPSRESTDTQYF. The DNA sequence is as follows: TGTGCCAGCTCACCCTCGCGGGAGAGCACAGATACGCAGTATTTT.